This T cell receptor beta chain was recorded in a study of shared clonotypes between healthy human individuals. As processed by the authors: Because ImmunoSEQ provided only junction sequences with no quality scores, the filtering differed. Measured with immunoSEQ multiplex PCR; TCRdb has only the in-frame clones, and not every one. V and J calls and clone size are as listed in that table; D and trimming were resolved from the DNA. The table includes about 1 million clones, about 74% detected once. The CDR3 is 16 residues long. Germline lookup yields CDR1 MNHEY and CDR2 SMNVEV (reference sequence). V gave up 3 bases and J gave up 1 base; unmatched junction bases: 4.

The sequence came from a man aged 18-30 years in good health. The chain links TRBV27 to TRBJ2-2; 8 nucleotides line up with TRBD2. The sequenced sample consisted of memory CD4+ T cells sorted from blood. As to subset: CD45RA-negative fraction. The CDR3 reads CASSFGGGRNTGELFF. In DNA, the CDR3 is TGTGCCAGCAGTTTCGGCGGGGGGCGGAACACCGGGGAGCTGTTTTTT.